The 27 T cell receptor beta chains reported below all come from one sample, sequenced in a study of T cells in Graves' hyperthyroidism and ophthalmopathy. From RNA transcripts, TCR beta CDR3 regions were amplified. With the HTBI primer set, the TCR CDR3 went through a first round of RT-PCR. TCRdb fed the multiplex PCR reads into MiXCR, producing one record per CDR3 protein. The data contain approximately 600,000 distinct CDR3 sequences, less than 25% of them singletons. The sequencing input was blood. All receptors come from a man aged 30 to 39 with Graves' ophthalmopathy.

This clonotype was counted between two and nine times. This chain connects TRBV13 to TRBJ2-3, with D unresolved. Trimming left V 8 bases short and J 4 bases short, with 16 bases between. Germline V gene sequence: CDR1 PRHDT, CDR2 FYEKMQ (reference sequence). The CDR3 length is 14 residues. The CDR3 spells CASSLSPNSDTQYF. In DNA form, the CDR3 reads TGTGCCAGCTCCCTAAGCCCTAATTCAGATACGCAGTATTTT.

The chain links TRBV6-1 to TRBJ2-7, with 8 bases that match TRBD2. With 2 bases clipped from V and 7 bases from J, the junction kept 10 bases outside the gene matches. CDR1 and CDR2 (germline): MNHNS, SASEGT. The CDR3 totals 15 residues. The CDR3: CASSESSGGPNEQYF. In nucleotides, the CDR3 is TGTGCCAGCAGTGAATCATCGGGAGGGCCGAATGAGCAGTACTTC.

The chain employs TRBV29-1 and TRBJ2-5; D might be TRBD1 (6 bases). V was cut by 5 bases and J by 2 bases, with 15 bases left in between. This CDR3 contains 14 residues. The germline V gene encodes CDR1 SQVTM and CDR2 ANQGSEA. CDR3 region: CSVSPGAKQETQYF. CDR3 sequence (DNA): TGCAGCGTTTCCCCAGGGGCCAAACAAGAGACCCAGTACTTC.

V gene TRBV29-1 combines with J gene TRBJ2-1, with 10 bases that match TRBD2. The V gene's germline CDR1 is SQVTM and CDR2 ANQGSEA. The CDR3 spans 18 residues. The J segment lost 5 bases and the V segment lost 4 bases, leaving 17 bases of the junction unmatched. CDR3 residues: CSVGIAGGRVAGNNEQFF. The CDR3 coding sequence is TGCAGCGTTGGAATAGCGGGAGGTAGGGTGGCTGGGAACAATGAGCAGTTCTTC.

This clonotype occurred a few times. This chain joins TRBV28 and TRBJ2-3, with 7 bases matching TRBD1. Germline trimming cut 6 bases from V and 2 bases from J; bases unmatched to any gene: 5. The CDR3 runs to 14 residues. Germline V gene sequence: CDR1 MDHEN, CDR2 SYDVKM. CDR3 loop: CASSGQAFTDTQYF. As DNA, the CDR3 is TGTGCCAGCAGCGGACAGGCCTTCACAGATACGCAGTATTTT.

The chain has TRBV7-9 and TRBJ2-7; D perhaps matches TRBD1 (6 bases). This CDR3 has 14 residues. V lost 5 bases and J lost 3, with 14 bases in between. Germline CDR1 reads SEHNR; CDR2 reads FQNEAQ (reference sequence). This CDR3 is CASSPSGQIYEQYF. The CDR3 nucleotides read TGTGCCAGCAGCCCCTCGGGACAAATCTACGAGCAGTACTTC.

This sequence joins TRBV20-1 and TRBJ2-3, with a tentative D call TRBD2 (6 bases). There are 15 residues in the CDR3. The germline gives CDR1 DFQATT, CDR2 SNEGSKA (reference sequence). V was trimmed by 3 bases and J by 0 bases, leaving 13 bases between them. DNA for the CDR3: TGCAGTGCTAGCCGTTGCGGGACTAGCACAGATACGCAGTATTTT. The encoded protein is CSASRCGTSTDTQYF.

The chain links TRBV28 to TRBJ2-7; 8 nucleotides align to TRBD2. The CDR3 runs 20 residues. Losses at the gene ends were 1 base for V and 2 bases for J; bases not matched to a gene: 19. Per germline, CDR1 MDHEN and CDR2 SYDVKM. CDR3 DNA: TGTGCCAGCAGTTTATCTCGAGGGACTAGGACTAGGGAGGAGGCCTACGAGCAGTACTTC. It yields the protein CASSLSRGTRTREEAYEQYF.

The CDR3 sequence: CASSEQGAEQPQHF. As DNA, the CDR3 is TGTGCCAGCAGTGAACAGGGGGCTGAACAGCCCCAGCATTTT. J is TRBJ1-5 and V is TRBV6-1; 8 bases are a match to TRBD1. This CDR3 is 14 amino acids long. V was pared by 2 bases and J by 7 bases, with 4 bases of the junction left unmatched. Germline assignment: CDR1 MNHNS and CDR2 SASEGT.

The CDR3 DNA follows: TGCAGTGCCGAACGCTACTACGAGCAGTACTTC. This codes for CSAERYYEQYF. The V and J genes are TRBV20-1 and TRBJ2-7; no firm D call. CDR1 is DFQATT, CDR2 SNEGSKA, per germline (reference sequence). The CDR3 has 11 amino acids. V lost 6 bases, J lost 3 bases, and 9 bases lay in between.

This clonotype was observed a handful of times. The CDR3 loop is CASSRVSRGTDTQYF. For the CDR3, the DNA is TGTGCCAGCAGCCGAGTAAGTAGGGGCACAGATACGCAGTATTTT. The chain couples TRBV3-1 to TRBJ2-3; D unclear. The V gene's germline CDR1 is LGHDT and CDR2 YNNKEL (reference sequence). The CDR3 is 15 amino acids. V was clipped by 4 bases and J by 1 base, with 12 bases between them.

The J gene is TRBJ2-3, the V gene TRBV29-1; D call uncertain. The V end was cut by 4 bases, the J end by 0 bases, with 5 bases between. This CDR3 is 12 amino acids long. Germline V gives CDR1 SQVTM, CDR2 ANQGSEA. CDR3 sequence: CSVVASTDTQYF. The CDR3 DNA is TGCAGCGTTGTGGCTAGCACAGATACGCAGTATTTT.

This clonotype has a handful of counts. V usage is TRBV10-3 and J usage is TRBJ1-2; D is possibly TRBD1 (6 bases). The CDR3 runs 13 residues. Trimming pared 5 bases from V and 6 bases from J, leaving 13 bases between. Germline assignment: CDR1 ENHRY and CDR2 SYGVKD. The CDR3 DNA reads TGTGCCATCAGTAAGACAGGAGTAGATGGCTACACCTTC. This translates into CAISKTGVDGYTF.

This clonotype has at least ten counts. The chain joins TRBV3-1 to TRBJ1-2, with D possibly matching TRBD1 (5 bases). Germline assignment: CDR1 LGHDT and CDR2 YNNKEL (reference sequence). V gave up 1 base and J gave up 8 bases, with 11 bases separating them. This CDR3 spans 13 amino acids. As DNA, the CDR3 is TGTGCCAGCAGCCAAGGGGGCAACCTCGGCTACACCTTC. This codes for CASSQGGNLGYTF.

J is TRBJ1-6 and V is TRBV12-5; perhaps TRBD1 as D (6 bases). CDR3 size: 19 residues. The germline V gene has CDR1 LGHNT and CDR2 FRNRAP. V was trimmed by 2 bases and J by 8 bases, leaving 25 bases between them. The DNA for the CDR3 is TGTGCTAGTGGTTTGATAGTGGGCGGCAGTAGTAAGGGGGATTCACCCCTCCACTTT. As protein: CASGLIVGGSSKGDSPLHF.

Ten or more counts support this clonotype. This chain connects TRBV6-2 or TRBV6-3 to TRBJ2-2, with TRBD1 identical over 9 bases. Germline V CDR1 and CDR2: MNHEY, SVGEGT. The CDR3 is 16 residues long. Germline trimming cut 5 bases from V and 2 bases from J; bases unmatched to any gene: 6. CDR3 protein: CASSPWGQGNTGELFF. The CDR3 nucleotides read TGTGCCAGCAGTCCCTGGGGACAGGGCAACACCGGGGAGCTGTTTTTT.

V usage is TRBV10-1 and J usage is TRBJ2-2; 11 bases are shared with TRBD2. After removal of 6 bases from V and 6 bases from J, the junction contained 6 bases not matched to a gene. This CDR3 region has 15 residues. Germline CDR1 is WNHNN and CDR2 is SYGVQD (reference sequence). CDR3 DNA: TGCGCCAGCAGCCATAGCGGGAGGGCCCCCGGGGAGCTGTTTTTT. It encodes CASSHSGRAPGELFF.

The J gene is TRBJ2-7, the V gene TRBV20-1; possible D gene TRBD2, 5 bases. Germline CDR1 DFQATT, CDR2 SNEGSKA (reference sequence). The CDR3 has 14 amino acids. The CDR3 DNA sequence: TGCAGCCCTAAACGGGAATTTCCTACCTACGAGCAGTACTTC. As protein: CSPKREFPTYEQYF.

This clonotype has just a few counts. CDR3 bases: TGCAGTGCGAGGTCAGACACATATAGCAATCAGCCCCAGCATTTT. This translates into CSARSDTYSNQPQHF. The chain joins TRBV20-1 to TRBJ1-5; D unresolved. Germline CDR1 reads DFQATT; CDR2 reads SNEGSKA (reference sequence). The CDR3 contains 15 residues. The V and J ends lost 6 bases and 0 bases respectively, with 15 bases between them.

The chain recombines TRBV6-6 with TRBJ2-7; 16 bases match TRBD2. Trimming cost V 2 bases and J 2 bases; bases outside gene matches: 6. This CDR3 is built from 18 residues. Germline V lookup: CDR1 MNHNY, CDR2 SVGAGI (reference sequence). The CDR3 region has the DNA TGTGCCAGCAGTTACCGGCCCGGGACTAGCGGGAGGGCCTACGAGCAGTACTTC. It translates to CASSYRPGTSGRAYEQYF.

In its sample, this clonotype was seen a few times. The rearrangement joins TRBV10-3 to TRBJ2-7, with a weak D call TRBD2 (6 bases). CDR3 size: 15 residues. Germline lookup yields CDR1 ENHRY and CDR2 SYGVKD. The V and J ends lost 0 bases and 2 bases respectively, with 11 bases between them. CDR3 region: CAISESLAGPYEQYF. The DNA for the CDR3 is TGTGCCATCAGTGAGTCCCTGGCGGGACCCTACGAGCAGTACTTC.

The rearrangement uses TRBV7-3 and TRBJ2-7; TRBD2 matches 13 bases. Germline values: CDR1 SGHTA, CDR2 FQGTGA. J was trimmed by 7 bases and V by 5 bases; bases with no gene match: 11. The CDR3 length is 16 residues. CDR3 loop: CASSQDWTSGSNEQYF. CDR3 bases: TGTGCCAGCAGCCAAGATTGGACTAGCGGGAGTAATGAGCAGTACTTC. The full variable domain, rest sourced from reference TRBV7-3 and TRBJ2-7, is GAGVSQTPSNKVTEKGKYVELRCDPISGHTALYWYRQSLGQGPEFLIYFQGTGAADDSGLPNDRFFAVRPEGSVSTLKIQRTERGDSAVYLCASSQDWTSGSNEQYFGPGTRLTVT.

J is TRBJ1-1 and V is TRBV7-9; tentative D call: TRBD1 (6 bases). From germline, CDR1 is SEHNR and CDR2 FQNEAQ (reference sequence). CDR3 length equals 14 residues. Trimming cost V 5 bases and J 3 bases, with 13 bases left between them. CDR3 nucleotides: TGTGCCAGCAGCGCATCGGGACAAGACACTGAAGCTTTCTTT. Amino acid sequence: CASSASGQDTEAFF.

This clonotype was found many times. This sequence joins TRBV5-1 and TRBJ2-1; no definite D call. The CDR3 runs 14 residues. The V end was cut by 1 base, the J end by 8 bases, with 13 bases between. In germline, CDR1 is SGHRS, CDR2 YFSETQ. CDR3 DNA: TGCGCCAGCAGCTTGTTGAGTATCCTGGATGAGCAGTTCTTC. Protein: CASSLLSILDEQFF.

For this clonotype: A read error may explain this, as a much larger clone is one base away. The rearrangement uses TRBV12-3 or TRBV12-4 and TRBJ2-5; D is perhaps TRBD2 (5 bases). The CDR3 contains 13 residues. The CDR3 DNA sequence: TGTGCCAGCGGTTTAGTAGCGATGGAGACCCAGTACTTC. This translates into CASGLVAMETQYF.

CDR3 region: CASRQAMLYEQYF. The CDR3 nucleotides read TGTGCCAGCCGACAGGCAATGTTGTACGAGCAGTACTTC. The chain combines TRBV6-2 or TRBV6-3 with TRBJ2-7, with D perhaps TRBD1 (6 bases). V lost 8 bases and J 4 bases, leaving 15 bases between the germline ends. Germline CDR1 and CDR2: MNHEY and SVGEGT. CDR3 length equals 13 residues.

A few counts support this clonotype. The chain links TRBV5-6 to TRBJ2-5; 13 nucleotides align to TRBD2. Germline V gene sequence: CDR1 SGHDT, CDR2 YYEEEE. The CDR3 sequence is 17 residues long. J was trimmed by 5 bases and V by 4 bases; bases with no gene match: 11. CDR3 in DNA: TGTGCCAGCAGCGCGTCGGGACTAGCGGGACTCACGGAGACCCAGTACTTC. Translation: CASSASGLAGLTETQYF.